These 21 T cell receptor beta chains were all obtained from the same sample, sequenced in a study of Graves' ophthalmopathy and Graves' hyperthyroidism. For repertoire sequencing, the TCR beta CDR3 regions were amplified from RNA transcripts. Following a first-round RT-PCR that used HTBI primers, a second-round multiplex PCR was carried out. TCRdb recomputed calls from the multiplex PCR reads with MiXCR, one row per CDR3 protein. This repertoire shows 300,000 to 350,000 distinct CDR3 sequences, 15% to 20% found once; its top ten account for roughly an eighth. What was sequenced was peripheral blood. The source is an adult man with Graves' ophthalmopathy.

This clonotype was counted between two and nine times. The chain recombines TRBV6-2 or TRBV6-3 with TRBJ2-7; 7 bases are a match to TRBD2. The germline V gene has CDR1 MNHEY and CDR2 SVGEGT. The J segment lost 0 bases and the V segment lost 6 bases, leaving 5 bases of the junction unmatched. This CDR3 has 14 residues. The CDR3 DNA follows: TGTGCCAGCAGCATAGCGGGTGACTCCTACGAGCAGTACTTC. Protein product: CASSIAGDSYEQYF.

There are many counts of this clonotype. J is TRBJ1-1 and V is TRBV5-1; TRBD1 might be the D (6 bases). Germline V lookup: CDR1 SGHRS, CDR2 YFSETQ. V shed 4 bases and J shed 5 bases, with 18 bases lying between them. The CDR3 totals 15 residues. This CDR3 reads CASSLGTSGGTEAFF. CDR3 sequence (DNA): TGCGCCAGCAGCCTAGGGACATCGGGGGGAACTGAAGCTTTCTTT.

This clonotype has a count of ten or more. The CDR3 coding sequence is TGCGCCAGCAGCCAAGAATTCAGGGGGCGCGAAAACACCATATATTTT. It codes for CASSQEFRGRENTIYF. V usage is TRBV4-1 and J usage is TRBJ1-3; 8 bases are a match to TRBD1. This CDR3 is 16 amino acids long. Germline CDR1 reads MGHRA; CDR2 reads YSYEKL. With 0 bases clipped from V and 6 bases from J, the junction kept 7 bases outside the gene matches.

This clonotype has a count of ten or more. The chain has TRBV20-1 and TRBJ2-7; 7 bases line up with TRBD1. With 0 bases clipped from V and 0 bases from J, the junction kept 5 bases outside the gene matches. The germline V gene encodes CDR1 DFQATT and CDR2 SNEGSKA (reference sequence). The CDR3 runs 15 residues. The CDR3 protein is CSARDGDSPSYEQYF. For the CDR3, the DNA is TGCAGTGCTAGAGATGGGGACAGTCCCTCCTACGAGCAGTACTTC.

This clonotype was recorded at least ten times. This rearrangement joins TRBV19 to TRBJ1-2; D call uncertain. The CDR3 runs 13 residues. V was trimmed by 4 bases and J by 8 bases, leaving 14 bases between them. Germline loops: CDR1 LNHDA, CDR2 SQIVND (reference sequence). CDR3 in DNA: TGTGCCAGTAGTACGCCCCAGGCTGACGGCTACACCTTC. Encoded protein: CASSTPQADGYTF.

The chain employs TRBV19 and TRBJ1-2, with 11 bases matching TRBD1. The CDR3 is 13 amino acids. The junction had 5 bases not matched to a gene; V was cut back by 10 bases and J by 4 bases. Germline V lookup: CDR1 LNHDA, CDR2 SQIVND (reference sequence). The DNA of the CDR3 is TGTGCCACTAGGGACAGGGGGGGCTATGGCTACACCTTC. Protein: CATRDRGGYGYTF.

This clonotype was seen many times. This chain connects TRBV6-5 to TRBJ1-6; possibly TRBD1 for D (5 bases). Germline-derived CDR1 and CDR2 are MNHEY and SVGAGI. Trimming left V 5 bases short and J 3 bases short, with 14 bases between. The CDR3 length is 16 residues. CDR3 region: CASSNKDSLYNSPLHF. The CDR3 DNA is TGTGCCAGCAGTAATAAAGACAGCCTCTATAATTCACCCCTCCACTTT.

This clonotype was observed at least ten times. This CDR3 reads CASSRSRAGAHGYTF. In DNA form, the CDR3 reads TGTGCCAGCAGCCGTTCGCGGGCGGGGGCGCACGGCTACACCTTC. The chain employs TRBV6-2 or TRBV6-3 and TRBJ1-2, with a possible D match to TRBD1 (6 bases). The CDR3 has 15 residues. Trimming removed 6 bases from V and 8 bases from J, with 22 bases in between. Germline lookup yields CDR1 MNHEY and CDR2 SVGEGT.

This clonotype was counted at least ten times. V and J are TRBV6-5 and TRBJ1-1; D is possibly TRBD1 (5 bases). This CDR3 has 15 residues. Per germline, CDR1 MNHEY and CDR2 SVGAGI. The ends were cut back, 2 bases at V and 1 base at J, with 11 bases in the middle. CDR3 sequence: CASSYTGRRNTEAFF. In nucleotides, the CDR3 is TGTGCCAGCAGTTACACGGGACGAAGGAACACTGAAGCTTTCTTT.

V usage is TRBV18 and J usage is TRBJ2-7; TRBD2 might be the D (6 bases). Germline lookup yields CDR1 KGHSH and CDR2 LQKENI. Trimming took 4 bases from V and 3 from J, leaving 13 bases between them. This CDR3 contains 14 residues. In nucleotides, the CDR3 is TGTGCCAGCTCACGCGGGGCCGGGATCTACGAGCAGTACTTC. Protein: CASSRGAGIYEQYF. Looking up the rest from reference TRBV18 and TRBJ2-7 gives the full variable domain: NAGVMQNPRHLVRRRGQEARLRCSPMKGHSHVYWYRQLPEEGLKFMVYLQKENIIDESGMPKERFSAEFPKEGPSILRIQQVVRGDSAAYFCASSRGAGIYEQYFGPGTRLTVT.

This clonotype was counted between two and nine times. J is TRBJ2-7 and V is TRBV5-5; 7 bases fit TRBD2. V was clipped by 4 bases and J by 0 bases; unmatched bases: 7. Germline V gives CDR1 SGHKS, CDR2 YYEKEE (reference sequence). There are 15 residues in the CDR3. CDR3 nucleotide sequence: TGTGCCAGCAGCCCCCAGCGGGGCCACTCCTACGAGCAGTACTTC. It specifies CASSPQRGHSYEQYF.

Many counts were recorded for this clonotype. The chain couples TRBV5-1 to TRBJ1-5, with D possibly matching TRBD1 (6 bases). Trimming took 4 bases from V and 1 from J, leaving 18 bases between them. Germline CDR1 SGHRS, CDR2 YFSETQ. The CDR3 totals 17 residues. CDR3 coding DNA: TGCGCCAGCAGCCTAGAGGGAGGGGGTGAAAGCAATCAGCCCCAGCATTTT. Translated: CASSLEGGGESNQPQHF. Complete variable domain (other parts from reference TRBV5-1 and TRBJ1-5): KAGVTQTPRYLIKTRGQQVTLSCSPISGHRSVSWYQQTPGQGLQFLFEYFSETQRNKGNFPGRFSGRQFSNSRSEMNVSTLELGDSALYLCASSLEGGGESNQPQHFGDGTRLSIL.

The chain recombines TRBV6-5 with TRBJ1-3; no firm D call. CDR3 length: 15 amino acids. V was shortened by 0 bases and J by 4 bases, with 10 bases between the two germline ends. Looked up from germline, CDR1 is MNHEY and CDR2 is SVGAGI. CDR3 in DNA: TGTGCCAGCAGTTACTCGATAGACATCGGAAACACCATATATTTT. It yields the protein CASSYSIDIGNTIYF.

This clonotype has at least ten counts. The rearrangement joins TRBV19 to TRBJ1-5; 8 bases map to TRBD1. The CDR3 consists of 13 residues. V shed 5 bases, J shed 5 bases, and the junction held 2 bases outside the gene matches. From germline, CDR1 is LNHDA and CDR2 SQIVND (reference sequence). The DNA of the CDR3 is TGTGCCAGTAGTGGGACAGGCGATCAGCCCCAGCATTTT. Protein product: CASSGTGDQPQHF.

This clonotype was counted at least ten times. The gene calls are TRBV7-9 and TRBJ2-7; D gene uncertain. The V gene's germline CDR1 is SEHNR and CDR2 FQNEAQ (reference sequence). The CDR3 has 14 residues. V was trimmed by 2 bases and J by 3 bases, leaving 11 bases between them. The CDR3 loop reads CASSLRVGSYEQYF. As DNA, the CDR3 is TGTGCCAGCAGCTTACGTGTCGGTAGCTACGAGCAGTACTTC.

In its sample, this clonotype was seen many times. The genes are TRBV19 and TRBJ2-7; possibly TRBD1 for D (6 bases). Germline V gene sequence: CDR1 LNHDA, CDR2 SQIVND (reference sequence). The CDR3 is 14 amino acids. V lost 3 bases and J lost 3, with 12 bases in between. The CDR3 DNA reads TGTGCCAGTAGTATTGGGGGCAGCCTCTACGAGCAGTACTTC. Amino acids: CASSIGGSLYEQYF.

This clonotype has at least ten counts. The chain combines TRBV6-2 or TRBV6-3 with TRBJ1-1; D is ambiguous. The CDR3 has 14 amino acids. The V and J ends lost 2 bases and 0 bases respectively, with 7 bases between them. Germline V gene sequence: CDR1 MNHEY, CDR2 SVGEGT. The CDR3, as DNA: TGTGCCAGCAGTTACAGGTGGGTGAACACTGAAGCTTTCTTT. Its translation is CASSYRWVNTEAFF.

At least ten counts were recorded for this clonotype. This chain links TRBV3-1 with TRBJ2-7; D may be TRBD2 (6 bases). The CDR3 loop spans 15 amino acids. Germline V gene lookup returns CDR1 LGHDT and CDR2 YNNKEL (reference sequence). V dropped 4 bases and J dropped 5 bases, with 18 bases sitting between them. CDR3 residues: CASSPKRDSFHEQYF. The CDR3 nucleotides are TGTGCCAGCAGCCCTAAGAGGGACTCGTTTCACGAGCAGTACTTC.

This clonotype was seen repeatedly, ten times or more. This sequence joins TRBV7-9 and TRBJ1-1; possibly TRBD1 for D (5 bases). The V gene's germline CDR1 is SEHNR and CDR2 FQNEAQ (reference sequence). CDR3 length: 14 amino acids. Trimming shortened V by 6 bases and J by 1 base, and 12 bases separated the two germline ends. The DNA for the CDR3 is TGTGCCAGCAGTAGTGTCGGGGCGAACACTGAAGCTTTCTTT. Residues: CASSSVGANTEAFF.

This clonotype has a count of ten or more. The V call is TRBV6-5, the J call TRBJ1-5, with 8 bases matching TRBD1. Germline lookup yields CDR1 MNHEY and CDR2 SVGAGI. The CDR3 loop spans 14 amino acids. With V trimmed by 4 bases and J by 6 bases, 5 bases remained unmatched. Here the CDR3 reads CASSLDRAIQPQHF. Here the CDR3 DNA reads TGTGCCAGCAGTTTGGACAGGGCGATTCAGCCCCAGCATTTT.

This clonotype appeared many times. This chain's CDR3 is CASSQTDKHYGYTF. Written as DNA, the CDR3 is TGTGCCAGCAGCCAAACGGACAAACACTATGGCTACACCTTC. The chain is built from TRBV3-1 and TRBJ1-2, with D possibly being TRBD1 (5 bases). Germline values: CDR1 LGHDT, CDR2 YNNKEL (reference sequence). V dropped 2 bases and J dropped 3 bases, with 10 bases sitting between them. The CDR3 has 14 residues.